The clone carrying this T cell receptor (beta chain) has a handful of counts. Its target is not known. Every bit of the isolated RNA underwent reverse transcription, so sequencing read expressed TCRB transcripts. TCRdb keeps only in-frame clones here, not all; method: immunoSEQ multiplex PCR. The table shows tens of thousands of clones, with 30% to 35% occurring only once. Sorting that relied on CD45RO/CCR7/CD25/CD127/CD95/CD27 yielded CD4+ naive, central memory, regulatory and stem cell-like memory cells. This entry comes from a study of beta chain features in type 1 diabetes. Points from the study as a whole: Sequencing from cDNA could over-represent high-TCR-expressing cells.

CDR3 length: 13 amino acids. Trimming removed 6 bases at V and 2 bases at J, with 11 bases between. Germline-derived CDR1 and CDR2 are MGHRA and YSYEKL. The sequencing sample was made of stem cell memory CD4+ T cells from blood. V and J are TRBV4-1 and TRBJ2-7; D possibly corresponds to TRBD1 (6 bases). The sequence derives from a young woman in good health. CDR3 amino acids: CASRRTGTYEQYF. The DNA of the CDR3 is TGCGCCAGCAGACGTACAGGGACCTACGAGCAGTACTTC.